These 18 T cell receptor beta chains share one sample of origin, sequenced in a study of cytomegalovirus exposure and HLA in healthy donors (TCRdb year 2017). Libraries were built with the immunoSEQ multiplex PCR assay. In its TCRdb copy, this immuneACCESS table keeps in-frame sequences only and misses some clones. Where compared with another copy, unresolved V genes explain less than half of these, and the others have no known cause. The sample profile shows some 180,000 clones; about 81% of them were found once. The top ten hold 1% to 1.5% of the sample. What was sequenced was PBMCs. These receptors all stem from a woman between 25 and 40 years old in good health and CMV-seronegative.

This chain uses TRBV9 with TRBJ1-2; maybe TRBD1 (5 bases). The CDR3 has 15 amino acids. CDR1 SGDLS and CDR2 YYNGEE come from the germline V gene. V was shortened by 4 bases and J by 2 bases, with 15 bases between the two germline ends. The CDR3 here is CASSPGLGVNYGYTF. The CDR3 nucleotides are TGTGCCAGCAGCCCCGGCCTAGGGGTCAACTATGGCTACACCTTC.

The genes are TRBV29-1 and TRBJ1-6; D unclear. The germline V gene has CDR1 SQVTM and CDR2 ANQGSEA. The CDR3 spans 12 residues. The CDR3 DNA reads TGCAATCATCCAGTGGACTGTTCACCCCTCCACTTT. This translates into CNHPVDCSPLHF.

V and J are TRBV7-3 and TRBJ2-7, with 9 bases lining up with TRBD1. The V gene end was trimmed by 5 bases and the J gene end by 4 bases; junction bases not matched to a gene: 12. The germline V gene encodes CDR1 SGHTA and CDR2 FQGTGA. The CDR3 totals 16 residues. The CDR3 nucleotides read TGTGCCAGCAGCGTGGGATTCGGACAGGGGAAGTACGAGCAGTACTTC. The encoded protein is CASSVGFGQGKYEQYF. The full variable domain, completed using reference TRBV7-3 and TRBJ2-7, is GAGVSQTPSNKVTEKGKYVELRCDPISGHTALYWYRQSLGQGPEFLIYFQGTGAADDSGLPNDRFFAVRPEGSVSTLKIQRTERGDSAVYLCASSVGFGQGKYEQYFGPGTRLTVT.

This clone was seen only once. The rearrangement uses TRBV5-6 and TRBJ1-1, with unresolved D. The V end was cut by 0 bases, the J end by 3 bases, with 6 bases between. Germline assignment: CDR1 SGHDT and CDR2 YYEEEE. The length of the CDR3 is 13 residues. The CDR3 DNA is TGTGCCAGCAGCTTGGAACTCTACACTGAAGCTTTCTTT. This encodes CASSLELYTEAFF.

J is TRBJ1-4 and V is TRBV7-8; D is possibly TRBD1 (6 bases). V lost 6 bases to trimming and J lost 8 bases, with 16 bases between them. CDR3 length: 14 amino acids. Germline-derived CDR1 and CDR2 are SGHVS and FQNEAQ. CDR3 DNA: TGTGCCAGCAGACAGACAGGCGGTCGGGAAAAACTGTTTTTT. Its protein product is CASRQTGGREKLFF. The full variable domain, with the rest looked up from reference TRBV7-8 and TRBJ1-4, is GAGVSQSPRYKVAKRGQDVALRCDPISGHVSLFWYQQALGQGPEFLTYFQNEAQLDKSGLPSDRFFAERPEGSVSTLKIQRTQQEDSAVYLCASRQTGGREKLFFGSGTQLSVL.

V usage is TRBV6-7 and J usage is TRBJ2-3, with 12 bases identical to TRBD2. TRBV6-7 is filed as an ORF, its function uncertain. This CDR3 has 16 amino acids. The junction had 3 bases not matched to a gene; V was cut back by 0 bases and J by 5 bases. For the CDR3, the DNA is TGTGCCAGCAGTTACTCGACTAGCGGGGGTCAAGATACGCAGTATTTT. Its protein product is CASSYSTSGGQDTQYF.

The rearrangement links TRBV14 to TRBJ2-2; 7 bases line up with TRBD1. After removal of 4 bases from V and 1 base from J, the junction contained 6 bases not matched to a gene. Germline CDR1 and CDR2: SGHDN and FVKESK. This CDR3 contains 16 residues. CDR3 coding DNA: TGTGCCAGCAGCCTCCGGGACAGTCGGAACACCGGGGAGCTGTTTTTT. Protein: CASSLRDSRNTGELFF.

The CDR3 DNA follows: TGCGCCAGCAGCTTTACAGGTCCCTATTACAATGAGCAGTTCTTC. Residues: CASSFTGPYYNEQFF. This chain connects TRBV5-1 to TRBJ2-1, with D possibly TRBD1 on 5 matching bases. This CDR3 spans 15 amino acids. Germline values: CDR1 SGHRS, CDR2 YFSETQ. V shed 2 bases and J shed 4 bases, with 13 bases lying between them.

The chain couples TRBV6-6 to TRBJ1-2, with 7 bases identical to TRBD1. The CDR3 length is 16 residues. The V gene end was trimmed by 7 bases and the J gene end by 6 bases; junction bases not matched to a gene: 17. The germline CDR1 and CDR2 sequences are MNHNY and SVGAGI (reference sequence). The CDR3 DNA follows: TGTGCCAGCAACCCCTCGGGTCCAACAGGGGTTCATGGCTACACCTTC. The encoded protein is CASNPSGPTGVHGYTF.

This rearrangement joins TRBV4-1 to TRBJ2-2; 9 bases align to TRBD1. V lost 11 bases, J lost 1 base, and 11 bases stayed unmatched. Germline lookup yields CDR1 MGHRA and CDR2 YSYEKL. The CDR3 is 16 amino acids. CDR3 DNA sequence: TGCGCCTCTACAGAACAGGGGGCGATGAACACCGGGGAGCTGTTTTTT. Amino acids: CASTEQGAMNTGELFF.

This clone is a singleton in its sample. The rearrangement uses TRBV7-2 and TRBJ2-1; the D is unclear. V was cut by 5 bases and J by 5 bases, with 7 bases left in between. The CDR3 sequence is 12 residues long. In germline, CDR1 is SGHTA, CDR2 FQGNSA. CDR3 in amino acids: CASSLMNNEQFF. The CDR3 bases are TGTGCCAGCAGCCTAATGAACAATGAGCAGTTCTTC.

The genes are TRBV28 and TRBJ2-7; 8 positions match TRBD1. Trimming at V came to 6 bases and at J to 2 bases, leaving 9 bases not matched to a gene. The CDR3 runs 15 residues. Germline lookup yields CDR1 MDHEN and CDR2 SYDVKM. The CDR3 coding sequence is TGTGCCAGCAGAATTGGGACAGGCTATACCTACGAGCAGTACTTC. Its protein product is CASRIGTGYTYEQYF.

The chain uses TRBV20-1 and TRBJ1-1; D is uncertain. The germline V and J ends were trimmed by 3 bases and 1 base, with 3 bases remaining between them. The CDR3 spans 11 residues. Per germline, CDR1 DFQATT and CDR2 SNEGSKA (reference sequence). CDR3 coding DNA: TGCAGTGCTAGCCGGAACACTGAAGCTTTCTTT. Translation: CSASRNTEAFF.

A remark on this clone: This sample also contains other DNA sequences that code for the same CDR3. The V gene is TRBV7-2, the J gene TRBJ1-2; 9 bases agree with TRBD1. In germline, CDR1 is SGHTA, CDR2 FQGNSA. CDR3 length: 15 amino acids. Losses at the gene ends were 4 bases for V and 2 bases for J; bases not matched to a gene: 5. CDR3: CASSSGQGRNYGYTF. CDR3 nucleotides: TGTGCCAGCAGCTCAGGACAGGGGAGGAACTATGGCTACACCTTC.

The chain combines TRBV15 with TRBJ2-5; maybe TRBD1 (5 bases). The CDR3 runs 14 residues. The V gene's germline CDR1 is LNHNV and CDR2 YYDKDF (reference sequence). V shed 0 bases and J shed 3 bases, with 8 bases lying between them. For the CDR3, the DNA is TGTGCCACCAGCAGAGAAGGGGCAGAAGAGACCCAGTACTTC. Translation: CATSREGAEETQYF.

The CDR3 here is CASSPPGWSGADTQYF. The DNA for the CDR3 is TGTGCCAGCTCTCCCCCCGGTTGGTCGGGGGCAGATACGCAGTATTTT. The rearrangement uses TRBV27 and TRBJ2-3, with TRBD2 as a possible D gene (6 bases). The germline CDR1 and CDR2 sequences are MNHEY and SMNVEV (reference sequence). V shed 8 bases and J shed 4 bases, with 22 bases lying between them. The CDR3 contains 16 residues.

The gene calls are TRBV5-1 and TRBJ1-4; D is perhaps TRBD1 (6 bases). CDR1 is SGHRS, CDR2 YFSETQ, per germline. The CDR3 runs 16 residues. V shed 0 bases and J shed 8 bases, with 17 bases lying between them. DNA of the CDR3: TGCGCCAGCAGCTTGGGGGCCAGGGGAGAAGGGGAAAAACTGTTTTTT. Encoded protein: CASSLGARGEGEKLFF.

The gene calls are TRBV29-1 and TRBJ2-2; 10 bases are a match to TRBD2. CDR1 is SQVTM, CDR2 ANQGSEA, per germline. This CDR3 contains 14 residues. The ends lost 4 bases at V and 1 base at J; junction bases unmatched: 0. The CDR3 region is CSVGTSGNTGELFF. The CDR3 coding sequence is TGCAGCGTTGGGACTAGCGGGAACACCGGGGAGCTGTTTTTT.